These T cell receptor beta chains were read from a single sample in a study of CD8 T cells in ankylosing spondylitis. TCRdb re-called the 5' RACE reads through MiXCR, storing one row per CDR3 protein. Of about 460,000 distinct CDR3 sequences in the sample, about 5.2% were seen once. Material: blood, either unsorted or a sorted T cell fraction (not recorded which). Every receptor here comes from a male donor with ankylosing spondylitis. Both conserved end residues are part of each CDR3. A D gene is named only where the DNA matches it firmly. The size of a clone is reported for some rows only, either as once, few or many, or as a class for expanded clones.

j_call clone_size d_call v_call cdr3_nt cdr3_aa
TRBJ1-1 many NA TRBV14 TGTGCCAGCAGCCAAGTAATAGGAACTGAAGCTTTCTTT CASSQVIGTEAFF
TRBJ1-1 many TRBD1 TRBV7-8 TGTGCCAGCTATGAGGGGGCAACTGCTTCTGAAGCTTTCTTT CASYEGATASEAFF
TRBJ2-1 few NA TRBV5-5 TGTGCCAGCAGCTACCCGAGGCTCACGAGGCACAATGAGCAGTTCTTC CASSYPRLTRHNEQFF
TRBJ1-5 many NA TRBV11-2 TGTGCCAGCAGCTTCTCCTTTAATCAGCCCCAGCATTTT CASSFSFNQPQHF
TRBJ2-2 NA TRBD1 TRBV4-3 TGCGCCAGCAGCCAAACAGGGGGAGCCGGGGAGCTGTTTTTT CASSQTGGAGELFF
TRBJ2-7 NA TRBD2 TRBV20-1 TGCAGTGCCATCCAGAGGGAGGGCAGTTACGAGCAGTACTTC CSAIQREGSYEQYF
TRBJ1-2 many NA TRBV12-3/TRBV12-4 TGTGCCAGCAGTTTATGGGGCCCCGTCGGCTACACCTTC CASSLWGPVGYTF
TRBJ2-7 few TRBD2 TRBV7-2 TGTGCCAGCAGCTTAGCTGGACTAGCGGGAGCCGAGCAGTACTTC CASSLAGLAGAEQYF
TRBJ2-1 many NA TRBV7-2 TGTGCCAGCAGCTTAGGACAGCCCTCCTACAATGAGCAGTTCTTC CASSLGQPSYNEQFF
TRBJ1-2 many TRBD1 TRBV20-1 TGCAGTGCGGATCCAGACAGGGATAATGGCTACACCTTC CSADPDRDNGYTF
TRBJ1-2 many NA TRBV20-1 TGCAGTGCTAGATGGCCCTCCCACTATGGCTACACCTTC CSARWPSHYGYTF
TRBJ2-2 few NA TRBV6-1 TGTGCCAGCAGATTCGACACAAACACCGGGGAGCTGTTTTTT CASRFDTNTGELFF
TRBJ1-2 many TRBD1 TRBV6-4 TGTGCCAGCAACGACCCCCTGGCGGGCTTGGGACAGGGGTTCTATGGCTACACCTTC CASNDPLAGLGQGFYGYTF
TRBJ1-4 few NA TRBV4-3 TGCGCCAGCAGCCAAGATCCAGGGTGGGAAAAACTGTTTTTT CASSQDPGWEKLFF
TRBJ2-2 many NA TRBV20-1 TGCAGTGCTAGAAGGGAGTCCGGGGAGCTGTTTTTT CSARRESGELFF
TRBJ2-7 many TRBD1 TRBV20-1 TGCAGTGCTAGATACCAGGGACAGGGGTTAGGCGAGCAGTACTTC CSARYQGQGLGEQYF
TRBJ2-7 many TRBD2 TRBV12-3/TRBV12-4 TGTGCCAGCAGTGGTAGCGGGTTCAGCTCCTACGAGCAGTACTTC CASSGSGFSSYEQYF
TRBJ1-1 many NA TRBV12-3/TRBV12-4 TGTGCCAGCAGTTTTCTAAGGAACACTGAAGCTTTCTTT CASSFLRNTEAFF
TRBJ2-1 few NA TRBV5-1 TGCGCCAGCAGGCTAGGGGCGGCCAATGAGCAGTTCTTC CASRLGAANEQFF
TRBJ2-7 few TRBD2 TRBV7-8 TGTGCCAGCAGCTTAGCCCCCGGGACTAGCTACGAGCAGTACTTC CASSLAPGTSYEQYF
TRBJ2-1 few NA TRBV7-2 TGTGCCAGCAGCTTAGGAGGCAGCCATGAGCAGTTCTTC CASSLGGSHEQFF
TRBJ2-4 few TRBD1 TRBV5-1 TGCGCCAGCAGCCCTCCGGACAGGGGAGCCAAAAACATTCAGTACTTC CASSPPDRGAKNIQYF
TRBJ1-1 many NA TRBV12-5 TGTGCTAGTGGTGCCTCGGGGGGCGGATATAACACTGAAGCTTTCTTT CASGASGGGYNTEAFF
TRBJ1-1 NA NA TRBV20-1 TGCAGTGCGCTAGGATCCCTAATTAATACAGGGTGGAACACTGAAGCTTTCTTT CSALGSLINTGWNTEAFF
TRBJ2-1 many NA TRBV7-2 TGTGCCAGCAGCTTAGGTTTTGGCCGAGAGCAGTTCTTC CASSLGFGREQFF
TRBJ2-7 many NA TRBV5-1 TGCGCCAGCTCTAATCAGGGGTCCTACGAGCAGTACTTC CASSNQGSYEQYF
TRBJ2-5 few NA TRBV4-2 TGTGCCAGCAGCCAAGAAGGGGTCCGAGAGACCCAGTACTTC CASSQEGVRETQYF
TRBJ2-3 many TRBD1 TRBV4-3 TGCGCCAGCAGCCCGTCGGGTGGGACAGGGGCAGATACGCAGTATTTT CASSPSGGTGADTQYF
TRBJ2-5 many TRBD2 TRBV6-5 TGTGCCAGCAGTTACTCGAGGACTAGCCGAGAGACCCAGTACTTC CASSYSRTSRETQYF
TRBJ2-2 many NA TRBV6-5 TGTGCCAGCAGTTATAGACCCCCCAACACCGGGGAGCTGTTTTTT CASSYRPPNTGELFF
TRBJ2-5 many NA TRBV20-1 TGCAGTGCCATGGGTTTTATGGACCTCCAAGAGACCCAGTACTTC CSAMGFMDLQETQYF